This entry lists 5 T cell receptor beta chains sequenced from one sample in a study of OX40 agonist ivuxolimab in advanced cancers. Clones were read by immunoSEQ multiplex PCR, and TCRdb kept only the in-frame ones, dropping some. This table has tens of thousands of clones, roughly 88% appearing once. The specimen was CD4+ or CD8+ T cells sorted from blood, collected in a trial of the OX40 agonist ivuxolimab. These receptors were collected from an adult with an advanced solid tumor such as melanoma, head and neck, liver or kidney cancer.

The rearrangement links TRBV7-3 to TRBJ2-7, with TRBD2 matching 8 bases. This CDR3 contains 16 residues. Germline loops: CDR1 SGHTA, CDR2 FQGTGA. With V trimmed by 5 bases and J by 1 base, 10 bases remained unmatched. The CDR3 DNA follows: TGTGCCAGCAGCCTGCGGGAGGTATTCAATTCCTACGAGCAGTACTTC. This translates into CASSLREVFNSYEQYF. Looking up the rest from reference TRBV7-3 and TRBJ2-7 gives the full variable domain: GAGVSQTPSNKVTEKGKYVELRCDPISGHTALYWYRQSLGQGPEFLIYFQGTGAADDSGLPNDRFFAVRPEGSVSTLKIQRTERGDSAVYLCASSLREVFNSYEQYFGPGTRLTVT.

The table lists this clone with a few counts. This chain uses TRBV27 with TRBJ2-1; either TRBD1 or TRBD2 may supply D (7 bases each). The CDR3 loop spans 15 amino acids. The V end was cut by 6 bases, the J end by 6 bases, with 18 bases between. Germline V gene lookup returns CDR1 MNHEY and CDR2 SMNVEV (reference sequence). CDR3 loop: CASSPRGPSGNEQFF. Here the CDR3 DNA reads TGTGCCAGCAGCCCAAGGGGGCCTAGCGGCAATGAGCAGTTCTTC.

The V gene is TRBV19, the J gene TRBJ2-3; D may match TRBD1 or TRBD2 (5 bases each). The CDR3 spans 18 residues. Trimming took off 4 bases at V and 6 bases at J, with 26 bases between the two ends. CDR1 is LNHDA, CDR2 SQIVND, per germline (reference sequence). CDR3 protein: CASSTTPWTDPGLDTQYF. Written as DNA, the CDR3 is TGTGCCAGTAGTACCACCCCATGGACGGACCCGGGGCTCGATACGCAGTATTTT.

This clone was seen more than once but under ten times. The chain is built from TRBV4-2 and TRBJ2-5; 8 bases align to TRBD2. CDR3 length equals 15 residues. J gave up 4 bases and V 0 bases, and 4 bases lay outside the gene matches. Germline assignment: CDR1 LGHNA and CDR2 YNFKEQ. As DNA, the CDR3 is TGTGCCAGCAGCCAAGAGAGGACTAGCAGAGAGACCCAGTACTTC. Translation gives CASSQERTSRETQYF.

This clone was seen just once. The chain is built from TRBV7-2 and TRBJ2-7; 9 nucleotides agree with TRBD1. Per germline, CDR1 SGHTA and CDR2 FQGNSA. This CDR3 has 15 residues. The V gene end was trimmed by 5 bases and the J gene end by 3 bases; junction bases not matched to a gene: 8. Here the CDR3 reads CASSRPGQGVYEQYF. Here the CDR3 DNA reads TGTGCCAGCAGCCGTCCGGGACAGGGTGTCTACGAGCAGTACTTC.